The 8 T cell receptor beta chains below come from one sample, sequenced in a study of radiotherapy plus CTLA-4 blockade in lung cancer. Generated by immunoSEQ multiplex PCR, the TCRdb table keeps only in-frame clones and is missing some. The data show around 82,000 clones, around 87% seen once. The input for sequencing was peripheral blood, taken from a patient treated with radiotherapy plus ipilimumab. The receptor source for this set is a human donor with non-small cell lung cancer that progressed on radiotherapy plus ipilimumab.

J is TRBJ2-7 and V is TRBV6-1, with 7 bases matching TRBD2. There are 16 residues in the CDR3. Germline lookup yields CDR1 MNHNS and CDR2 SASEGT. V was clipped by 2 bases and J by 3 bases; unmatched bases: 10. This CDR3 is CASSESWGSGVYEQYF. CDR3 coding DNA: TGTGCCAGCAGTGAAAGCTGGGGGAGCGGGGTCTACGAGCAGTACTTC.

This chain connects TRBV5-1 to TRBJ1-3; D is perhaps TRBD1 (6 bases). Germline V CDR1 and CDR2: SGHRS, YFSETQ. Trimming pared 3 bases from V and 0 bases from J, leaving 16 bases between. The CDR3 runs 17 residues. For the CDR3, the DNA is TGCGCCAGCAGCTCTACGACAGGCGGGAGCTCTGGAAACACCATATATTTT. This encodes CASSSTTGGSSGNTIYF. Based on the CDR3 plus reference TRBV5-1 and TRBJ1-3, the full variable domain is KAGVTQTPRYLIKTRGQQVTLSCSPISGHRSVSWYQQTPGQGLQFLFEYFSETQRNKGNFPGRFSGRQFSNSRSEMNVSTLELGDSALYLCASSSTTGGSSGNTIYFGEGSWLTVV.

This chain joins TRBV9 and TRBJ1-1; D not resolved. The CDR3 runs 13 residues. The germline V and J ends were trimmed by 0 bases and 6 bases, with 9 bases remaining between them. Germline loops: CDR1 SGDLS, CDR2 YYNGEE. This CDR3 is CASSVVTTAEAFF. The CDR3 DNA reads TGTGCCAGCAGCGTAGTGACGACGGCTGAAGCTTTCTTT.

The rearrangement joins TRBV5-1 to TRBJ2-3; D not resolved. Germline V gene lookup returns CDR1 SGHRS and CDR2 YFSETQ. The CDR3 has 13 amino acids. The V end was cut by 4 bases, the J end by 6 bases, with 12 bases between. CDR3 nucleotide sequence: TGCGCCAGCAGCCCCATGGACCCGGATACGCAGTATTTT. It translates to CASSPMDPDTQYF.

V gene TRBV7-6 combines with J gene TRBJ1-4; 8 positions match TRBD1. The germline V gene has CDR1 SGHVS and CDR2 FNYEAQ. The CDR3 sequence is 16 residues long. V was clipped by 1 base and J by 3 bases; unmatched bases: 4. The chain's CDR3 is CASSLVQGAANEKLFF. CDR3 DNA: TGTGCCAGCAGCTTAGTCCAGGGGGCGGCTAATGAAAAACTGTTTTTT.

The genes are TRBV4-2 and TRBJ1-4; D is unresolved. CDR3 length equals 18 residues. V lost 6 bases, J lost 1 base, and 21 bases lay in between. The germline CDR1 and CDR2 sequences are LGHNA and YNFKEQ. CDR3 residues: CASRGTGLFFETNEKLFF. For the CDR3, the DNA is TGTGCCAGCAGGGGAACGGGTCTATTTTTCGAAACTAATGAAAAACTGTTTTTT.

The CDR3 DNA is TGCGCCAGCAGCAGCAGCGTGGGCGAGCAGTACTTC. Protein sequence: CASSSSVGEQYF. The genes are TRBV4-1 and TRBJ2-7; D call uncertain. The CDR3 length is 12 residues. The V end lost 5 bases, the J end lost 6 bases, and 11 bases lay between the germline ends. Germline lookup yields CDR1 MGHRA and CDR2 YSYEKL.

A few counts support this clone. This chain joins TRBV20-1 and TRBJ2-7; D gene unclear. There are 11 residues in the CDR3. Germline V CDR1 and CDR2: DFQATT, SNEGSKA (reference sequence). With 0 bases removed from V and 6 bases from J, the gap between germline ends came to 6 bases. CDR3 coding DNA: TGCAGTGCTAGAGAGGCCAGCGAGCAGTACTTC. It is translated as CSAREASEQYF.